Below, 4 T cell receptor beta chains from the same sample are listed, as sequenced in a study of T cells after yellow fever vaccination. TCRdb redid the calling of the 5' RACE reads with MiXCR, one entry per CDR3 protein. The top ten clones hold less than 40% of a sample with under 200,000 distinct CDR3 sequences, roughly 11% of them seen once. The sequenced sample was CD8+ T cells sorted from PBMCs, obtained 15 days after the yellow fever booster vaccination. The receptor source for this set is a man younger than 30 who received the YFV17D yellow fever vaccine.

This clonotype was detected a few times. This chain connects TRBV12-3 or TRBV12-4 to TRBJ1-5; D is perhaps TRBD1 (6 bases). The ends were cut back, 3 bases at V and 5 bases at J, with 11 bases in the middle. The CDR3 runs to 14 residues. The CDR3 is CASSFEGGDQPQHF. The CDR3 DNA follows: TGTGCCAGCAGTTTTGAGGGGGGGGATCAGCCCCAGCATTTT.

This clonotype has more than one count but fewer than ten. The gene calls are TRBV12-3 or TRBV12-4 and TRBJ1-5; D remains ambiguous. CDR3 length equals 12 residues. Between the trimmed V and J ends, which lost 6 bases and 3 bases, there was a span of 6 bases. The CDR3 loop reads CASSPDNQPQHF. The DNA of the CDR3 is TGTGCCAGCAGCCCAGACAATCAGCCCCAGCATTTT.

There are a few counts of this clonotype. The gene calls are TRBV6-5 and TRBJ2-2; no clear D gene. The CDR3 length is 18 residues. In germline, CDR1 is MNHEY, CDR2 SVGAGI. V shed 5 bases and J shed 1 base, with 20 bases lying between them. The CDR3 sequence: CASSTIDRPSLNTGELFF. CDR3 bases: TGTGCCAGCAGTACCATTGACCGACCCAGCCTGAACACCGGGGAGCTGTTTTTT.

The chain recombines TRBV5-1 with TRBJ2-2; D unresolved. This CDR3 region has 15 residues. Between the trimmed V and J ends, which lost 4 bases and 4 bases, there was a span of 14 bases. The germline V gene has CDR1 SGHRS and CDR2 YFSETQ. The CDR3 reads CASSPVGASTGELFF. The CDR3 DNA is TGCGCCAGCAGCCCGGTTGGAGCGAGCACCGGGGAGCTGTTTTTT.